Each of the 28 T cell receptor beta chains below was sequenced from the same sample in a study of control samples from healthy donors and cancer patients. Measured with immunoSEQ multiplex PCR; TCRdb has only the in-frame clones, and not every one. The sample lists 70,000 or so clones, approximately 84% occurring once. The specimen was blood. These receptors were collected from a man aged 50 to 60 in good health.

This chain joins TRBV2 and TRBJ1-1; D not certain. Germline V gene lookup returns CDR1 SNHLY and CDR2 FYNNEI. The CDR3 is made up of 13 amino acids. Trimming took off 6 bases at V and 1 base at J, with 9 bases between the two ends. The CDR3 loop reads CASRLITNTEAFF. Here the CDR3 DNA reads TGTGCCAGCAGGCTTATAACGAACACTGAAGCTTTCTTT.

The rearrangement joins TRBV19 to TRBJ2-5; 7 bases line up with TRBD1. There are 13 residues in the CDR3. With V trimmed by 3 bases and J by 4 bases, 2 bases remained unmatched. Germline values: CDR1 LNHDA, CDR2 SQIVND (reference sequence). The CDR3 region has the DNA TGTGCCAGTAGTATTGGGACAGCAGAGACCCAGTACTTC. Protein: CASSIGTAETQYF.

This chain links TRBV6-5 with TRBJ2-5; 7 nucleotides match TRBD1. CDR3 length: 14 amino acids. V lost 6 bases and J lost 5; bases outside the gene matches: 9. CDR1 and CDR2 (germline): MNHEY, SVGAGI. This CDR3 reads CASSFGQAGETQYF. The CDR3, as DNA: TGTGCCAGCAGCTTCGGACAGGCAGGGGAGACCCAGTACTTC.

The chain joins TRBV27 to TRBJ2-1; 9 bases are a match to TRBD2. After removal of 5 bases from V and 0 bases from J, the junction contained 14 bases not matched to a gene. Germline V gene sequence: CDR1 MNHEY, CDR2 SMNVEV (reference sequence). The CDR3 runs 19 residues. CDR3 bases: TGTGCCAGCAGTCTTTTCAGGAGCGGGAGGCCGAGCTCCTACAATGAGCAGTTCTTC. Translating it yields CASSLFRSGRPSSYNEQFF.

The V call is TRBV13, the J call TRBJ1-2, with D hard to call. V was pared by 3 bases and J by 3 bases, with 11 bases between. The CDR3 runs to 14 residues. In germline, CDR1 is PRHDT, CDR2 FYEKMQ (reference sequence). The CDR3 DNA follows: TGTGCCAGCAGCTTGGGCCTGGCGGACTATGGCTACACCTTC. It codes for CASSLGLADYGYTF.

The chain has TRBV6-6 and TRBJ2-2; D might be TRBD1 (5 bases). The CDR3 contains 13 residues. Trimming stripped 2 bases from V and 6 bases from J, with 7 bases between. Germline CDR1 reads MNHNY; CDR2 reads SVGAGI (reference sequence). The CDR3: CASSYTGPGELFF. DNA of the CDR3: TGTGCCAGCAGTTACACAGGCCCCGGGGAGCTGTTTTTT.

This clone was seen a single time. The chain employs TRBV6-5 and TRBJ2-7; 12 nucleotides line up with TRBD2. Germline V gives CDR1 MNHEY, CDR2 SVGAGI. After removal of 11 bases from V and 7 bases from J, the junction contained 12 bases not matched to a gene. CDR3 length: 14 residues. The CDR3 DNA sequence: TGTGCCCGCCCTAAGACTAGCGGGAGTGGGGAGCAGTACTTC. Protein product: CARPKTSGSGEQYF.

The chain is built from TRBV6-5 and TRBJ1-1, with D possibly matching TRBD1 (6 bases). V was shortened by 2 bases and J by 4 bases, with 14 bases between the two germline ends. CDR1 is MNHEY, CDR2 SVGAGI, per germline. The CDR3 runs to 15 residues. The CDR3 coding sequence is TGTGCCAGCAGTTACCCCGATCAGGGGTTCACTGAAGCTTTCTTT. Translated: CASSYPDQGFTEAFF.

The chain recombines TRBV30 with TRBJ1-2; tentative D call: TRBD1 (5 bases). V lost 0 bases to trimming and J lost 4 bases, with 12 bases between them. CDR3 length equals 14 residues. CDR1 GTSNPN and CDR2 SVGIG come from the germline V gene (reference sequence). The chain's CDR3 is CAWSVFGAGYGYTF. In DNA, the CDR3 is TGTGCCTGGAGTGTATTTGGGGCTGGCTATGGCTACACCTTC. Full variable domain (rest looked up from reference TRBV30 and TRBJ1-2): SQTIHQWPATLVQPVGSPLSLECTVEGTSNPNLYWYRQAAGRGLQLLFYSVGIGQISSEVPQNLSASRPQDRQFILSSKKLLLSDSGFYLCAWSVFGAGYGYTFGSGTRLTVV.

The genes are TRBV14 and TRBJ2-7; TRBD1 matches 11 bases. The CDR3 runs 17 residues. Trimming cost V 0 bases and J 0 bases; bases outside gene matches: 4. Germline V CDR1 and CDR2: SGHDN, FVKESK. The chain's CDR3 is CASSQDWGTGGSYEQYF. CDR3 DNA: TGTGCCAGCAGCCAAGATTGGGGGACAGGGGGCTCCTACGAGCAGTACTTC. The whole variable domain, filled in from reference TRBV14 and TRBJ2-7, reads EAGVTQFPSHSVIEKGQTVTLRCDPISGHDNLYWYRRVMGKEIKFLLHFVKESKQDESGMPNNRFLAERTGGTYSTLKVQPAELEDSGVYFCASSQDWGTGGSYEQYFGPGTRLTVT.

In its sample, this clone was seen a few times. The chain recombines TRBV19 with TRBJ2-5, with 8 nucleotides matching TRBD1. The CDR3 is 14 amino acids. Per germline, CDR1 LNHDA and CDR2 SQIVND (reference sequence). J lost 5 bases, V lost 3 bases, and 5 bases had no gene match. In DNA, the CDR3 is TGTGCCAGTAGTATGGTGAACAGGGGGGAGACCCAGTACTTC. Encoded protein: CASSMVNRGETQYF.

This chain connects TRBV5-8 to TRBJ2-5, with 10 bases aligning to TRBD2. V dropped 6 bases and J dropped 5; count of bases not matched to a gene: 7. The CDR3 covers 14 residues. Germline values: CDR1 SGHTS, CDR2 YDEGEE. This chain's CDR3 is CASTYASGSETQYF. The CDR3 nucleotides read TGTGCCAGCACCTATGCTAGCGGGAGCGAGACCCAGTACTTC.

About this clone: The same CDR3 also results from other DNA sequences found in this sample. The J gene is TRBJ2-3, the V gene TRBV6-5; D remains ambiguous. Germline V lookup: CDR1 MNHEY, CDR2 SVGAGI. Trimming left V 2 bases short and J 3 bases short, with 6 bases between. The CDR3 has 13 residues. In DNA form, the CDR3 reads TGTGCCAGCAGTTACGTAGGGACAGATACGCAGTATTTT. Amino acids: CASSYVGTDTQYF.

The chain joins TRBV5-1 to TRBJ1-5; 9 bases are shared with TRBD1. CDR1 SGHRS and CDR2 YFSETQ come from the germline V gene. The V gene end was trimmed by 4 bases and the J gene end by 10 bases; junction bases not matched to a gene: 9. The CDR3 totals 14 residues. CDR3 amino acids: CASSPGTGRDPQHF. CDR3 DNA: TGCGCCAGCAGCCCGGGGACAGGGAGGGATCCCCAGCATTTT.

CDR3 DNA: TGTGCCAGCAGCTTAGATTGGGGGAATACCTACAATGAGCAGTTCTTC. It translates to CASSLDWGNTYNEQFF. The chain is built from TRBV7-2 and TRBJ2-1; D may correspond to TRBD1 or TRBD2 (5 bases each). The CDR3 is made up of 16 amino acids. The V gene's germline CDR1 is SGHTA and CDR2 FQGNSA. V gave up 1 base and J gave up 2 bases, with 12 bases separating them. Looking up the rest from reference TRBV7-2 and TRBJ2-1 gives the full variable domain: GAGVSQSPSNKVTEKGKDVELRCDPISGHTALYWYRQSLGQGLEFLIYFQGNSAPDKSGLPSDRFSAERTGGSVSTLTIQRTQQEDSAVYLCASSLDWGNTYNEQFFGPGTRLTVL.

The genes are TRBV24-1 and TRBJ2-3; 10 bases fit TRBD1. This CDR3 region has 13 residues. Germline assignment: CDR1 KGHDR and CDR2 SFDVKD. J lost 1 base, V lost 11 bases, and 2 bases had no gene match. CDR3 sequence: CASGTGGTDTQYF. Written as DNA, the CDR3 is TGTGCCAGCGGGACAGGGGGCACAGATACGCAGTATTTT.

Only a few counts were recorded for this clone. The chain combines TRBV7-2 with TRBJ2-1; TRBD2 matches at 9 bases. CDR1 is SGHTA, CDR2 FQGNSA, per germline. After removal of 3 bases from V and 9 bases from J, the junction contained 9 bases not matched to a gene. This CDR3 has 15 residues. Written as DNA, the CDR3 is TGTGCCAGCAGCTTTGCGGGACTAGCTAACCGTGAGCAGTTCTTC. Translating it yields CASSFAGLANREQFF.

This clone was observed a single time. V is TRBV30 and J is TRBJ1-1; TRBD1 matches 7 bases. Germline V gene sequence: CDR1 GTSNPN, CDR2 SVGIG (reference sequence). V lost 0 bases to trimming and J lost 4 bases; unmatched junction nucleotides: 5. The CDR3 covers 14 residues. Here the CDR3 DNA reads TGTGCCTGGAGTGTAAAGGGGGCGGTCACTGAAGCTTTCTTT. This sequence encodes CAWSVKGAVTEAFF. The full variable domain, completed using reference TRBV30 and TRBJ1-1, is SQTIHQWPATLVQPVGSPLSLECTVEGTSNPNLYWYRQAAGRGLQLLFYSVGIGQISSEVPQNLSASRPQDRQFILSSKKLLLSDSGFYLCAWSVKGAVTEAFFGQGTRLTVV.

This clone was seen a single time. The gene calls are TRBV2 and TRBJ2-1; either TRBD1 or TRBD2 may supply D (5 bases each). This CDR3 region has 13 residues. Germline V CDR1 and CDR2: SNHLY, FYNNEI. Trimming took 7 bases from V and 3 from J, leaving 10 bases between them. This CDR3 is CASIRDHYNEQFF. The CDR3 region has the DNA TGTGCCAGCATCCGGGACCACTACAATGAGCAGTTCTTC.

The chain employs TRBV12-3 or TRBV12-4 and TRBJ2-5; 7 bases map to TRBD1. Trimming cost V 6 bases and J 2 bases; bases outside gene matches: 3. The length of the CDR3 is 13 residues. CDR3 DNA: TGTGCCAGCAGGGGGGACAGACAAGAGACCCAGTACTTC. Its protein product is CASRGDRQETQYF.

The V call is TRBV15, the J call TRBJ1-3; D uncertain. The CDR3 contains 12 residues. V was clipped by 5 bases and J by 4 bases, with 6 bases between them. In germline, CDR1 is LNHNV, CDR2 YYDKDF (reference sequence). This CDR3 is CATSSRGNTIYF. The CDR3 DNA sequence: TGTGCCACCAGCTCTCGGGGAAACACCATATATTTT.

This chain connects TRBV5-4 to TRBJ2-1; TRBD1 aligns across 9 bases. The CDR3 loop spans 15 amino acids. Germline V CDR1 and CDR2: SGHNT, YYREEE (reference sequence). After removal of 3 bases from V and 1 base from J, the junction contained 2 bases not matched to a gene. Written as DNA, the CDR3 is TGTGCCAGCAGCTCCGGGACAGGGTCCTACAATGAGCAGTTCTTC. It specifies CASSSGTGSYNEQFF.

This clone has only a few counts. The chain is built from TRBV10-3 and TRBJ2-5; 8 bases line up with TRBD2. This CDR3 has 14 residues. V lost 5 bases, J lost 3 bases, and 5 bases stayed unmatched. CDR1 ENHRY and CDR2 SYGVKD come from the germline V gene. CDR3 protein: CAISQHSGKETQYF. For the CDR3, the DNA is TGTGCCATCAGTCAACATAGCGGGAAAGAGACCCAGTACTTC.

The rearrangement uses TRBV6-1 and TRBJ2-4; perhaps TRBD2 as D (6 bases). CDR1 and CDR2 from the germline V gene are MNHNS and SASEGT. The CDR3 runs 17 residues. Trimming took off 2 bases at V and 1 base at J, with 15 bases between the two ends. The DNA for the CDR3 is TGTGCCAGCAGTGAAATCAGTGGGAGGCGGGCCAAAAACATTCAGTACTTC. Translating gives CASSEISGRRAKNIQYF.

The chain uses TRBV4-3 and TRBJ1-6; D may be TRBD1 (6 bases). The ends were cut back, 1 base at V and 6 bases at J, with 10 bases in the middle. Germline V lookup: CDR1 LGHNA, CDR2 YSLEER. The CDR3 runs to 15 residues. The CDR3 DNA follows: TGCGCCAGCAGCCAAGGGGGGCAGTTTAATTCACCCCTCCACTTT. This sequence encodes CASSQGGQFNSPLHF.

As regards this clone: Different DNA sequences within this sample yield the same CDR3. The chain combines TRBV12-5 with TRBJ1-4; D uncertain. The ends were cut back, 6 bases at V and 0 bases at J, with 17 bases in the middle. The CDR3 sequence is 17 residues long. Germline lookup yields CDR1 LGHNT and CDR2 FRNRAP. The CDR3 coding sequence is TGTGCTAGTGGCTTGACCCCGGAGATATCAACTAATGAAAAACTGTTTTTT. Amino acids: CASGLTPEISTNEKLFF.

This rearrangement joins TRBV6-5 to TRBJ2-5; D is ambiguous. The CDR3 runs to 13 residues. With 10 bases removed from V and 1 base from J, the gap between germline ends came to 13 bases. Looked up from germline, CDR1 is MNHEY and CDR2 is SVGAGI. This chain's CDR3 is CATYVNLQETQYF. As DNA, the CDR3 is TGTGCCACCTACGTCAACCTCCAAGAGACCCAGTACTTC.

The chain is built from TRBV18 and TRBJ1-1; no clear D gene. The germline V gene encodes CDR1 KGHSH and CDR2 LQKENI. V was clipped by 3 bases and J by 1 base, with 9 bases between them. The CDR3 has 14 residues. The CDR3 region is CASSPPRTNTEAFF. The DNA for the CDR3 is TGTGCCAGCTCACCTCCGAGAACGAACACTGAAGCTTTCTTT.